These T cell receptor beta chains were read from a single sample in a study of blood T cell repertoires in COVID-19. Clones were read by immunoSEQ multiplex PCR, and TCRdb kept only the in-frame ones, dropping some. The sample carries around 440,000 clones, roughly 88% recorded once. What was sequenced was peripheral blood. These TCRs come from a woman aged 45-59 years with COVID-19, enrolled during active disease. The CDR3 runs from the conserved cysteine through the conserved F or W. Fields, in order: CDR3 protein, J gene, V gene.

CASLGQGAYYGYTF | TRBJ1-2 | TRBV7-2
CSSRRGEAHTDTQYF | TRBJ2-3 | TRBV29-1
CASSGRGAGPFTDTQYF | TRBJ2-3 | TRBV6-1
CASSPGWGTDTQYF | TRBJ2-3 | TRBV27
CASSSQGIQNTEAFF | TRBJ1-1 | TRBV13
CASSLGRGGEGNQPQHF | TRBJ1-5 | TRBV5-5
CASRQGGNTEAFF | TRBJ1-1 | TRBV3-1/TRBV3-2
CASSAGLFTQYF | TRBJ2-3 | TRBV12-3/TRBV12-4
CATSQGPYNEQFF | TRBJ2-1 | TRBV19
CASSLGTDNEQFF | TRBJ2-1 | TRBV12-3/TRBV12-4
CASSEDPGGLNEKLFF | TRBJ1-4 | TRBV6-1
CASSTSSFNEKLFF | TRBJ1-4 | TRBV5-6
CASSSGAATDTQYF | TRBJ2-3 | TRBV11-3
CASSLPANTGELFF | TRBJ2-2 | TRBV5-1
CATSRGTGTSYNEQFF | TRBJ2-1 | TRBV15
CASGWSRGDIQYF | TRBJ2-4 | TRBV19
CASSNGQGDPYGYTF | TRBJ1-2 | TRBV11-2
CASSLSETGHYGYTF | TRBJ1-2 | TRBV27
CASSPPTGNTEAFF | TRBJ1-1 | TRBV9
CASSQDTRAGNTIYF | TRBJ1-3 | TRBV3-1/TRBV3-2
CASIRGGLGETQYF | TRBJ2-5 | TRBV6-5
CASSPRGLGRSGELFF | TRBJ2-2 | TRBV3-1/TRBV3-2
CASSSSPDRTDTQYF | TRBJ2-3 | TRBV28
CASIHTSGELFF | TRBJ2-2 | TRBV28
CASSIGLNPNYGYTF | TRBJ1-2 | TRBV19
CASIPTYGSYNEQFF | TRBJ2-1 | TRBV7-2
CASSDSSFSGSGVTDTQYF | TRBJ2-3 | TRBV6-4
CASSFQTSGGFEQYF | TRBJ2-7 | TRBV11-2
CASSRTDRENTEAFF | TRBJ1-1 | TRBV5-1
CASKIQGWSVTEAFF | TRBJ1-1 | TRBV28
CAWSEGQGTWNQPQHF | TRBJ1-5 | TRBV30
CAWSVRGGRMETQYF | TRBJ2-5 | TRBV30
CASGGVGGNQPQHF | TRBJ1-5 | TRBV30
CASSLLSANYGYTF | TRBJ1-2 | TRBV7-8
CASSLGGLAGMGPDTQYF | TRBJ2-3 | TRBV5-1
CASSSTGDQETQYF | TRBJ2-5 | TRBV28
CASSEAQGDSPLHF | TRBJ1-6 | TRBV2
CASSFIDSHTEAFF | TRBJ1-1 | TRBV5-6
CASSGNRQGNYGYTF | TRBJ1-2 | TRBV9
CASSFDRRYGYTF | TRBJ1-2 | TRBV27